Presented here are 23 T cell receptor beta chains from one specimen sequenced in a study of regulatory T cells in long-lasting Graves disease. Time point reported: newly diagnosed GD, antithyroid drugs for less than 3 months. PBMCs were the source of the RNA used for TCR sequencing. With iRepertoire HTBI primers and Arm-PCR of CDR3 regions, TCR beta libraries were built. TCRdb re-called the multiplex PCR reads through MiXCR, storing one row per CDR3 protein. The data hold about 620,000 distinct CDR3 sequences, with about 15% observed a single time. In addition, the sample was reused for a study of T cells in Graves' hyperthyroidism and ophthalmopathy.

The source material was peripheral blood mononuclear cells (PBMCs), sampled at new diagnosis, from a patient treated with antithyroid drugs. Receptors originate from a woman aged 25 to 39 with Graves disease.

This clonotype was seen only a few times. CDR3 sequence (DNA): TGTGCCAGCAGCCAACAGGGGTCCCCCGGGTTTAATCAGCCCCAGCATTTT. Translating it yields CASSQQGSPGFNQPQHF. This chain uses TRBV16 with TRBJ1-5; D is possibly TRBD1 (6 bases). Germline V gene data show CDR1 as KGHSY and CDR2 as FQNENV. V was trimmed by 2 bases and J by 4 bases, leaving 18 bases between them. This CDR3 comprises 17 residues.

The chain has TRBV4-1 and TRBJ2-7, with a possible D match to TRBD2 (6 bases). The CDR3 is 16 residues long. Germline V lookup: CDR1 MGHRA, CDR2 YSYEKL. Deletions cut 1 base from V and 0 bases from J, with 13 bases between. The CDR3 is CASSQGGEASSYEQYF. The CDR3 coding sequence is TGCGCCAGCAGCCAAGGTGGGGAGGCCAGCTCCTACGAGCAGTACTTC.

The J gene is TRBJ2-3, the V gene TRBV19, with 12 bases identical to TRBD2. V was clipped by 5 bases and J by 5 bases; unmatched bases: 5. The germline V gene has CDR1 LNHDA and CDR2 SQIVND (reference sequence). This CDR3 is built from 15 residues. DNA of the CDR3: TGTGCCAGTAGTCTACTAGCGGGAGGCGGAGATACGCAGTATTTT. Encoded protein: CASSLLAGGGDTQYF.

This clonotype was observed many times. The CDR3 region is CASNYLDRGLGGAFF. The CDR3 nucleotides are TGTGCCAGCAATTACCTGGACAGGGGGCTGGGGGGGGCTTTCTTT. The rearrangement uses TRBV28 and TRBJ1-1, with 11 bases lining up with TRBD1. The CDR3 contains 15 residues. With V trimmed by 7 bases and J by 11 bases, 15 bases remained unmatched. CDR1 MDHEN and CDR2 SYDVKM come from the germline V gene.

The chain recombines TRBV11-1 with TRBJ1-6; possible D gene TRBD1, 5 bases. The ends were cut back, 8 bases at V and 7 bases at J, with 18 bases in the middle. The CDR3 is made up of 15 amino acids. Germline-derived CDR1 and CDR2 are SGHAT and FQDESV (reference sequence). Here the CDR3 reads CASQSLGDRNSPLHF. The DNA for the CDR3 is TGTGCCAGCCAAAGTCTGGGAGACAGAAATTCACCCCTCCACTTT.

This chain links TRBV15 with TRBJ2-2, with 14 bases lining up with TRBD2. CDR1 and CDR2 from the germline V gene are LNHNV and YYDKDF (reference sequence). The CDR3 length is 19 residues. V dropped 5 bases and J dropped 7; count of bases not matched to a gene: 15. DNA for the CDR3: TGTGCCACCAGCGGTAGACTAGCGGGAGGGTTCAACGTCCACGGGGAGCTGTTTTTT. Translating it yields CATSGRLAGGFNVHGELFF.

This clonotype was counted many times. The CDR3 sequence is CASSLAPDTVNTEAFF. The CDR3 DNA sequence: TGTGCCAGCAGTTTAGCGCCCGACACCGTAAACACTGAAGCTTTCTTT. V gene TRBV12-3 or TRBV12-4 combines with J gene TRBJ1-1; D ambiguous. The CDR3 runs to 16 residues. V lost 0 bases and J 2 bases, leaving 13 bases between the germline ends.

The table lists this clonotype with a few counts. Here the CDR3 DNA reads TGTGCCAGCGCCCAGGGGGCTGAATACGAGCAGTACTTC. As protein: CASAQGAEYEQYF. This chain links TRBV19 with TRBJ2-7; TRBD1 aligns across 8 bases. Per the germline V gene, CDR1 is LNHDA and CDR2 is SQIVND (reference sequence). Trimming removed 9 bases from V and 4 bases from J; junction bases left unmatched: 8. CDR3 size: 13 residues.

The chain employs TRBV5-4 and TRBJ1-4; perhaps TRBD1 as D (5 bases). CDR3 length: 16 amino acids. Germline CDR1 reads SGHNT; CDR2 reads YYREEE (reference sequence). The V and J ends lost 3 bases and 2 bases respectively, with 14 bases between them. The CDR3 DNA follows: TGTGCCAGCAGCTGGGGGGAAGCGGCGACTAATGAAAAACTGTTTTTT. Translation: CASSWGEAATNEKLFF. The complete variable domain, with remaining parts taken from reference TRBV5-4 and TRBJ1-4, reads ETGVTQSPTHLIKTRGQQVTLRCSSQSGHNTVSWYQQALGQGPQFIFQYYREEENGRGNFPPRFSGLQFPNYSSELNVNALELDDSALYLCASSWGEAATNEKLFFGSGTQLSVL.

This clonotype was found many times. The rearrangement links TRBV11-2 to TRBJ2-1; perhaps TRBD2 as D (7 bases). Trimming shortened V by 3 bases and J by 5 bases, and 17 bases separated the two germline ends. This CDR3 has 16 residues. Germline V gives CDR1 SGHAT, CDR2 FQNNGV. The CDR3, as DNA: TGTGCCAGCAGCTTGAAGGGGGGGGGGTCAAACAATGAGCAGTTCTTC. It codes for CASSLKGGGSNNEQFF.

V is TRBV19 and J is TRBJ2-2; maybe TRBD2 (5 bases). Trimming took 3 bases from V and 1 from J, leaving 12 bases between them. Germline CDR1 and CDR2: LNHDA and SQIVND (reference sequence). CDR3 length: 16 residues. The chain's CDR3 is CASSIGVWGNTGELFF. The DNA for the CDR3 is TGTGCCAGTAGTATCGGGGTTTGGGGGAACACCGGGGAGCTGTTTTTT.

The chain carries TRBV28 and TRBJ1-2; maybe TRBD1 (5 bases). The germline V and J ends were trimmed by 7 bases and 4 bases, with 19 bases remaining between them. Germline CDR1 and CDR2: MDHEN and SYDVKM. The CDR3 loop spans 15 amino acids. CDR3 region: CASTFSKTGSYGYTF. CDR3 nucleotide sequence: TGTGCCAGCACATTTTCTAAAACAGGAAGCTATGGCTACACCTTC.

This clonotype has just a few counts. The genes are TRBV11-2 and TRBJ1-1; a weak D match, TRBD1 (5 bases). CDR1 and CDR2 (germline): SGHAT, FQNNGV. Deletions cut 2 bases from V and 0 bases from J, with 10 bases between. This CDR3 region has 15 residues. CDR3 protein: CASSLTTGMNTEAFF. The CDR3 coding sequence is TGTGCCAGCAGCTTAACCACAGGAATGAACACTGAAGCTTTCTTT.

This clonotype was picked up a small number of times. The chain has TRBV9 and TRBJ1-2, with D possibly TRBD1 on 5 matching bases. The CDR3 extends over 18 amino acids. Trimming took 0 bases from V and 0 from J, leaving 18 bases between them. CDR1 is SGDLS and CDR2 is YYNGEE in the germline V gene. In DNA, the CDR3 is TGTGCCAGCAGCGTAGGCCTCCCGAGTGGGGGAGCTAACTATGGCTACACCTTC. It is translated as CASSVGLPSGGANYGYTF.

This rearrangement joins TRBV9 to TRBJ2-7, with 9 bases aligning to TRBD1. Germline V CDR1 and CDR2: SGDLS, YYNGEE. The length of the CDR3 is 15 residues. The junction had 7 bases not matched to a gene; V was cut back by 4 bases and J by 2 bases. In nucleotides, the CDR3 is TGTGCCAGCAGCCCTCTCGGGACAGGGACCTACGAGCAGTACTTC. As protein: CASSPLGTGTYEQYF. The full variable domain, completed using reference TRBV9 and TRBJ2-7, is DSGVTQTPKHLITATGQRVTLRCSPRSGDLSVYWYQQSLDQGLQFLIQYYNGEERAKGNILERFSAQQFPDLHSELNLSSLELGDSALYFCASSPLGTGTYEQYFGPGTRLTVT.

This rearrangement joins TRBV19 to TRBJ1-1, with D perhaps matching TRBD1 (5 bases). This CDR3 spans 13 amino acids. The germline V gene has CDR1 LNHDA and CDR2 SQIVND (reference sequence). V was shortened by 6 bases and J by 7 bases, with 15 bases between the two germline ends. The CDR3 region has the DNA TGTGCCAGTAGCCTTGGGGGGACGTTTGAAGCTTTCTTT. Translating it yields CASSLGGTFEAFF.

There are many counts of this clonotype. The rearrangement uses TRBV11-2 and TRBJ2-5; D is possibly TRBD2 (5 bases). This CDR3 has 13 amino acids. V lost 4 bases and J lost 4, with 10 bases in between. Germline loops: CDR1 SGHAT, CDR2 FQNNGV. In DNA form, the CDR3 reads TGTGCCAGCAGCTCACGGGCGGGAGAGACCCAGTACTTC. This encodes CASSSRAGETQYF.

This chain connects TRBV5-4 to TRBJ1-5; 9 nucleotides align to TRBD1. CDR1 SGHNT and CDR2 YYREEE come from the germline V gene (reference sequence). V shed 4 bases, J shed 7 bases, and the junction held 15 bases outside the gene matches. The length of the CDR3 is 17 residues. CDR3 in amino acids: CASSAPGQGLVGQPQHF. In DNA, the CDR3 is TGTGCCAGCAGCGCACCGGGACAGGGACTTGTCGGCCAGCCCCAGCATTTT.

This clonotype was found many times. This chain connects TRBV11-1 to TRBJ2-2, with D hard to call. The CDR3 is 15 residues long. V was pared by 5 bases and J by 4 bases, with 14 bases between. Germline V gene sequence: CDR1 SGHAT, CDR2 FQDESV (reference sequence). CDR3: CASSPDLLGTGELFF. The CDR3 region has the DNA TGTGCCAGCAGCCCGGATCTCTTGGGCACCGGGGAGCTGTTTTTT. The full variable domain, rest sourced from reference TRBV11-1 and TRBJ2-2, is EAEVAQSPRYKITEKSQAVAFWCDPISGHATLYWYRQILGQGPELLVQFQDESVVDDSQLPKDRFSAERLKGVDSTLKIQPAELGDSAMYLCASSPDLLGTGELFFGEGSRLTVL.

The rearrangement links TRBV7-6 to TRBJ1-2; D is ambiguous. V was cut by 1 base and J by 9 bases, with 15 bases left in between. The CDR3 runs 14 residues. Germline loops: CDR1 SGHVS, CDR2 FNYEAQ. The CDR3 coding sequence is TGTGCCAGCAGCTTAGGTGGGAGTGACTTCCGCTACACCTTC. It is translated as CASSLGGSDFRYTF.

The chain couples TRBV19 to TRBJ1-5, with a tentative D call TRBD1 (5 bases). The germline CDR1 and CDR2 sequences are LNHDA and SQIVND (reference sequence). The germline V and J ends were trimmed by 6 bases and 2 bases, with 14 bases remaining between them. This CDR3 has 15 amino acids. The CDR3: CASRVRESGNQPQHF. CDR3 coding DNA: TGTGCCAGTAGGGTCAGGGAGAGTGGCAATCAGCCCCAGCATTTT.

The chain links TRBV7-6 to TRBJ2-7; either TRBD1 or TRBD2 may fit D (6 bases each). The germline V and J ends were trimmed by 1 base and 2 bases, with 15 bases remaining between them. This CDR3 region has 16 residues. Germline lookup yields CDR1 SGHVS and CDR2 FNYEAQ. The CDR3 protein is CASSLVSGAGPYEQYF. CDR3 bases: TGTGCCAGCAGCTTAGTTTCGGGGGCCGGTCCCTACGAGCAGTACTTC.

This clonotype was detected only a few times. The CDR3 loop reads CASGVRLAGYEQYF. In DNA form, the CDR3 reads TGTGCCAGCGGGGTGAGACTAGCGGGATACGAGCAGTACTTC. The chain is built from TRBV12-3 or TRBV12-4 and TRBJ2-7, with TRBD2 matching 11 bases. The trim removed 8 bases at V and 4 bases at J, leaving 7 bases unmatched. The length of the CDR3 is 14 residues.